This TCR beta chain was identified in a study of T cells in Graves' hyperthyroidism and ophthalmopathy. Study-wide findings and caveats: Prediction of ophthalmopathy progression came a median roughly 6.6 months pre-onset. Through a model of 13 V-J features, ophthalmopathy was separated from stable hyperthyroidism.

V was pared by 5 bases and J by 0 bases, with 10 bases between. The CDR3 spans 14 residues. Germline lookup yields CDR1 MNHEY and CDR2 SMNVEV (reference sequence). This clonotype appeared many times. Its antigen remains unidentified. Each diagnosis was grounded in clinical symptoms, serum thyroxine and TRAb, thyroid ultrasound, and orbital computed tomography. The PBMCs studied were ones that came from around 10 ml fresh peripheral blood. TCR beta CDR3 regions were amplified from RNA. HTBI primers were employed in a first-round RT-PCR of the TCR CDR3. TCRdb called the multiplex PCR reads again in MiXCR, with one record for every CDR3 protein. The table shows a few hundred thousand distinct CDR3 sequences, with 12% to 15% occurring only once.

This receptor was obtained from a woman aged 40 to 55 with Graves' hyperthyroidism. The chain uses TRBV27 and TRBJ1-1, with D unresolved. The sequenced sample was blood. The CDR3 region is CASSPRAVNTEAFF. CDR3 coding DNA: TGTGCCAGCAGTCCCCGGGCGGTGAACACTGAAGCTTTCTTT.